This T cell receptor (beta chain) was captured in a study of CD8+CD57+ T cells in acquired aplastic anemia. Looking at the study overall: About 3 ug was the average amount of DNA from sorted CD4+ and CD8+ cells. Points from the study as a whole: A set of approximately 29 CD8+ CDR3 sequences was shared between patients and controls, and these sequences appeared highly expressed in patients.

A note on this clonotype: Its antigen remains unidentified.

The study profiled TCR beta VDJ and CDR3 using genomic DNA as template. MiXCR, run by TCRdb on the reads, gives a single entry per CDR3 protein. This sample has 100,000 to 150,000 distinct CDR3 sequences; 40% to 60% occur once, and the top ten carry 2% to 3%. Germline CDR1 and CDR2: SGHRS and YFSETQ. Trimming took off 0 bases at V and 0 bases at J, with 13 bases between the two ends. This CDR3 is 16 amino acids long. Sequencing was carried out using sorted CD4+, CD8+, or CD8+CD57+ T cells (not recorded which) from PBMCs. The chain combines TRBV5-1 with TRBJ2-7; the D is unclear. The receptor was isolated from a human donor in good health, serving as a control. In DNA form, the CDR3 reads TGCGCCAGCAGCTTGGGTTACGGGCACAGCTCCTACGAGCAGTACTTC. This translates into CASSLGYGHSSYEQYF.